This T cell receptor beta chain derives from a study of blood T cell repertoires in COVID-19. The assay was immunoSEQ multiplex PCR, and TCRdb's table has in-frame clones only and misses some. Of 65,000 to 85,000 clones in the sample, about four fifths were seen once. The receptor was isolated from a woman of 80 years or more with active or convalescent COVID-19. The specimen was peripheral blood.

DNA for the CDR3: TGTGCCAGCAGCTTATTTTCCCTGGGAAACACCATATATTTT. This encodes CASSLFSLGNTIYF. The genes are TRBV7-9 and TRBJ1-3; no clear D. CDR1 SEHNR and CDR2 FQNEAQ come from the germline V gene (reference sequence). Trimming removed 2 bases at V and 4 bases at J, with 9 bases between. The CDR3 loop spans 14 amino acids.